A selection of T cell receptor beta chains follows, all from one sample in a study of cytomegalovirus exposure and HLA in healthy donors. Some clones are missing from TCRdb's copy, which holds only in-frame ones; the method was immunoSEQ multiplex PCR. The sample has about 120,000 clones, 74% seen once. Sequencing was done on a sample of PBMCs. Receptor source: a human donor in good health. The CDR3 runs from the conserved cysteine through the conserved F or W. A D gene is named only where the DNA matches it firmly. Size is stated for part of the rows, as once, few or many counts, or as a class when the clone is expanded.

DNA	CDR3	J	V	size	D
TGTGCCAGCAGCCCTAGACCAGAAATCAGCACAGATACGCAGTATTTT	CASSPRPEISTDTQYF	TRBJ2-3	TRBV9	NA	NA
TGTGCCAGCAGTCGACAGGGGGCTGACAATCAGCCCCAGCATTTT	CASSRQGADNQPQHF	TRBJ1-5	TRBV6-1	few	TRBD1
TGTGCCAGCAGACGGACTCTGAACACCGGGGAGCTGTTTTTT	CASRRTLNTGELFF	TRBJ2-2	TRBV6-5	NA	NA
TGCAGCGTTGCCCAGACAGGGGAAGGCTATGGCTACACCTTC	CSVAQTGEGYGYTF	TRBJ1-2	TRBV29-1	few	TRBD1
TGTGCCAGCAGCTCTGACAGGGCCTCTATTATAACTTCACCCCTCCACTTT	CASSSDRASIITSPLHF	TRBJ1-6	TRBV7-9	NA	TRBD1
TGTGCCATCAGTGAGCCTTTGGGACAGGGTAGCAAGGAGCAGTACTTC	CAISEPLGQGSKEQYF	TRBJ2-7	TRBV10-3	NA	TRBD1
TGTGCCAGCAGCTTAGAGTCTAGCGGGGCCCGGTCGAGTGAGCAGTTCTTC	CASSLESSGARSSEQFF	TRBJ2-1	TRBV7-6	NA	TRBD2
TGTGCCAGCAGTCAACCGGACAGGGGACGATCAGATACGCAGTATTTT	CASSQPDRGRSDTQYF	TRBJ2-3	TRBV28	NA	TRBD1
TGTGCCAGCAGTCCCTGGGACACCTATGGCTACACCTTC	CASSPWDTYGYTF	TRBJ1-2	TRBV28	NA	NA
TGTGCCAGCAGCTTGGGGACAGGGGATACCTACGAGCAGTACTTC	CASSLGTGDTYEQYF	TRBJ2-7	TRBV11-3	NA	TRBD1
TGTGCCAGCAGCTTAGGAGGGGGCTCCAGGGAGCCCCAGCATTTT	CASSLGGGSREPQHF	TRBJ1-5	TRBV7-6	NA	TRBD1
TGTGCCAGCAGTTCACCCGACAGGACCTATGGCTACACCTTC	CASSSPDRTYGYTF	TRBJ1-2	TRBV6-6	NA	NA
TGTGCCAGCAGTTACTCGGGCAGGGTAGGTCAGCCCCAGCATTTT	CASSYSGRVGQPQHF	TRBJ1-5	TRBV6-6	few	NA
TGTGCCAGCAGCTTAGTTCCCAGGACCGGGGAGCTGTTTTTT	CASSLVPRTGELFF	TRBJ2-2	TRBV11-3	NA	NA
TGTGCCAGCAGCTTAGCTAGGGGGGGGGCCTACGAGCAGTACTTC	CASSLARGGAYEQYF	TRBJ2-7	TRBV9	NA	NA
TGCAGCGCCGTAGGGACTACAGAGGACACAGATACGCAGTATTTT	CSAVGTTEDTDTQYF	TRBJ2-3	TRBV29-1	few	TRBD2
TGTGCCTCCCGAGGGGCAGGGAGGGACACCGGGGAGCTGTTTTTT	CASRGAGRDTGELFF	TRBJ2-2	TRBV15	NA	TRBD2
TGTGCTAGCAGCTTAGCGTTAAACACTGAAGCTTTCTTT	CASSLALNTEAFF	TRBJ1-1	TRBV7-7	NA	NA
TGCGCCAGTAGACAGGACCGATCTAGCACAGATACGCAGTATTTT	CASRQDRSSTDTQYF	TRBJ2-3	TRBV5-1	NA	NA
TGTGCCAGCAGTTCGACGGGACAGGGAGCTTTCTTT	CASSSTGQGAFF	TRBJ1-1	TRBV27	NA	TRBD1
TGTGCCAGCAGTGAAGCGGGCGCAGATACGCAGTATTTT	CASSEAGADTQYF	TRBJ2-3	TRBV6-1	few	NA
TGTGCCTGGAGTGTATTCGGGGATCAGCCCCAGCATTTT	CAWSVFGDQPQHF	TRBJ1-5	TRBV30	few	NA
TGTGCCCGAGATTCTGGGGGCGGAGAGCAGTACTTC	CARDSGGGEQYF	TRBJ2-7	TRBV30	few	NA
TGTGCCAGCAGGTTACCACAGGGGGCCCTTTCACCCCTCCACTTT	CASRLPQGALSPLHF	TRBJ1-6	TRBV7-2	NA	TRBD1
TGTGCCAGCGAATCGGCAGGGGGAAATAATTCACCCCTCCACTTT	CASESAGGNNSPLHF	TRBJ1-6	TRBV2	NA	TRBD1
TGTGCCAGCAGCCCGGCGGGGGGGAGCTCCTACAATGAGCAGTTCTTC	CASSPAGGSSYNEQFF	TRBJ2-1	TRBV5-4	NA	TRBD2
TGTGCCAGCAGACAGGAACAGGGTGGGACCGGGGAGCTGTTTTTT	CASRQEQGGTGELFF	TRBJ2-2	TRBV5-6	NA	NA
TGCGCCAGCAGCCTGGTCCTGGGAGGCGAGCAGTACTTC	CASSLVLGGEQYF	TRBJ2-7	TRBV5-1	NA	NA
TGCGCCAGCAGCCAGGACAGGTTCACTGAAGCTTTCTTT	CASSQDRFTEAFF	TRBJ1-1	TRBV4-3	few	TRBD1
TGTGCCAGTAGTATGTCGGGTGTACAGGGCCCTTTTATGAACACTGAAGCTTTCTTT	CASSMSGVQGPFMNTEAFF	TRBJ1-1	TRBV19	NA	NA
TGTGCCAGCAGCTCGGACAGGGGACGCTACGAGCAGTACTTC	CASSSDRGRYEQYF	TRBJ2-7	TRBV7-2	NA	TRBD1
TGTGCCAGCAGTTACGGGACAGCCCGAAATTCACCCCTCCACTTT	CASSYGTARNSPLHF	TRBJ1-6	TRBV6-6	NA	TRBD1
TGTGCCAGTAGCTCCCGACGACGGGTCGGCACTGAAGCTTTCTTT	CASSSRRRVGTEAFF	TRBJ1-1	TRBV19	NA	NA
TGTGCCATCAGTGAGGGGGGGTACGGCTACACCTTC	CAISEGGYGYTF	TRBJ1-2	TRBV10-3	NA	NA
TGCAGCGTTGGGGCACCGGCCCTGGCCAACTACGAGCAGTACTTC	CSVGAPALANYEQYF	TRBJ2-7	TRBV29-1	NA	NA
TGTGCCTGGACGGGACAGGGCCTACGGAATGAAAAACTGTTTTTT	CAWTGQGLRNEKLFF	TRBJ1-4	TRBV30	NA	TRBD1
TGTGCCAGCAGCGCAGGGGGTCGGGGCTACGAGCAGTACTTC	CASSAGGRGYEQYF	TRBJ2-7	TRBV7-8	NA	TRBD1
TGTGCCAGCAGCTTGGGGACTAGCGGGGGGGCCTACAATGAGCAGTTCTTC	CASSLGTSGGAYNEQFF	TRBJ2-1	TRBV7-6	NA	TRBD2
TGTGCCAGCAGTTATGGAGAAAACACTGAAGCTTTCTTT	CASSYGENTEAFF	TRBJ1-1	TRBV6-6	NA	NA
TGCAGCGTTGATCGAGCAGATACGCAGTATTTT	CSVDRADTQYF	TRBJ2-3	TRBV29-1	NA	NA
TGTGCCATCAGTGAGTCTGTGGGCCCCGTGGGCGAGCAGTACTTC	CAISESVGPVGEQYF	TRBJ2-7	TRBV10-3	NA	NA
TGTGCCAGCAGCCCAGGGTTGAACACTGAAGCTTTCTTT	CASSPGLNTEAFF	TRBJ1-1	TRBV7-8	NA	NA
TGTGCCAGCAGCCAAGACAGGGGCAATAGCAATCAGCCCCAGCATTTT	CASSQDRGNSNQPQHF	TRBJ1-5	TRBV6-6	NA	TRBD1
TGTGCCAGCAGTTTTGCAGGCTCGAACACCGGGGAGCTGTTTTTT	CASSFAGSNTGELFF	TRBJ2-2	TRBV28	few	NA
TGTGCCAGCAGCCCCTCTCGTGTGGGGGGGAACACTGAAGCTTTCTTT	CASSPSRVGGNTEAFF	TRBJ1-1	TRBV7-8	NA	NA
TGCAGCGTTGACGGTCCGGGACAGGGTAACGAGCAGTACTTC	CSVDGPGQGNEQYF	TRBJ2-7	TRBV29-1	NA	TRBD1
TGTGCCTGGAGTTGGACAGGGGGCGAGCAGTACTTC	CAWSWTGGEQYF	TRBJ2-7	TRBV30	NA	TRBD1
TGCGCCAGCAGCTTGTCTGGGCAGGGGCGCACCTACAATGAGCAGTTCTTC	CASSLSGQGRTYNEQFF	TRBJ2-1	TRBV5-1	NA	NA
TGTGCCAGCAGCTTTGGGCGAAGCTCTGGGGCCAACGTCCTGACTTTC	CASSFGRSSGANVLTF	TRBJ2-6	TRBV5-5	NA	NA
TGTGCCAGCAGTTCGACGGGGAGGGGGTCCTACTATGGCTACACCTTC	CASSSTGRGSYYGYTF	TRBJ1-2	TRBV28	NA	NA